The TCR beta chain under discussion was sequenced for a study of control samples from healthy donors and cancer patients. The CDR3 spans 13 residues. Germline values: CDR1 SGHKS, CDR2 YYEKEE (reference sequence). V lost 5 bases to trimming and J lost 2 bases, with 10 bases between them. TCRdb's table, derived via immunoSEQ multiplex PCR, lists solely in-frame clones and lacks some. The sample gives around 250,000 clones, about 80% of which show up once; about 14% is in the top ten. The source material was PBMCs. The V gene is TRBV5-5, the J gene TRBJ1-1; D gene uncertain. This sequence was found in a woman in her sixties with lung cancer. The CDR3 loop is CASRGGRNTEAFF. CDR3 sequence (DNA): TGTGCCAGCAGGGGCGGCAGAAACACTGAAGCTTTCTTT.